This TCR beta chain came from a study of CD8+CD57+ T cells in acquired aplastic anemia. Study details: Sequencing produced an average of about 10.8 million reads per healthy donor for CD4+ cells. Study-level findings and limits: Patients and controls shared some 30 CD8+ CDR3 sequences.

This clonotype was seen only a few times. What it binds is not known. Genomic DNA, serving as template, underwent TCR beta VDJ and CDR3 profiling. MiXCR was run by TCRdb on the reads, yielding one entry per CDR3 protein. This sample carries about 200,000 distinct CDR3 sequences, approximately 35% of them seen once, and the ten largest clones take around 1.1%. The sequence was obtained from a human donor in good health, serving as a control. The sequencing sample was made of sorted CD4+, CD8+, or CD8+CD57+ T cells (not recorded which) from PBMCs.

The CDR3 region has the DNA TGTGCCAGCAGTTATCCCGGGGCCCTGAATCAGCCCCAGCATTTT. This encodes CASSYPGALNQPQHF. The chain employs TRBV2 and TRBJ1-5, with a tentative D call TRBD1 (5 bases). V was cut by 5 bases and J by 4 bases, with 15 bases left in between. The germline gives CDR1 SNHLY, CDR2 FYNNEI. The CDR3 sequence is 15 residues long.